Here is one T cell receptor (beta chain) with its context. The data originate from a study of blood T cell repertoires in COVID-19. How the authors handled the data: The assay estimated nucleated cells by amplifying reference gene primers. Here immunoSEQ multiplex PCR was the method, and the copy in TCRdb shows in-frame clones only, minus some. V, J and clone size are those of that table, while D and trimming were read from the DNA. The sample gives approximately 360,000 clones, 80% to 85% of which show up once; about 4.9% is in the top ten. The junction had 9 bases not matched to a gene; V was cut back by 7 bases and J by 6 bases. Germline V gene data show CDR1 as LNHDA and CDR2 as SQIVND (reference sequence). CDR3 length: 14 residues.

Material for sequencing was PBMCs or T cells enriched from blood (not recorded which). The origin of this receptor is a woman aged 50 to 60 who had recovered from COVID-19. The chain employs TRBV19 and TRBJ1-5; 7 bases are shared with TRBD1. The CDR3 DNA is TGTGCCAGTATGGGGACAGTCCAAGGTCAGCCCCAGCATTTT. Translating it yields CASMGTVQGQPQHF. Full variable domain (rest looked up from reference TRBV19 and TRBJ1-5): DGGITQSPKYLFRKEGQNVTLSCEQNLNHDAMYWYRQDPGQGLRLIYYSQIVNDFQKGDIAEGYSVSREKKESFPLTVTSAQKNPTAFYLCASMGTVQGQPQHFGDGTRLSIL.